The 17 T cell receptor beta chains below come from one sample, sequenced in a study of shared clonotypes between healthy human individuals. The table came from immunoSEQ multiplex PCR; TCRdb's copy has only in-frame clones and leaves some out. The table shows some 1.5 million clones, with under 99% occurring only once. Input material: naive CD4+ T cells sorted from blood. Subset defined: CD45RA+ positively selected. The receptors shown here come from a man aged 30 to 39 in good health.

The gene calls are TRBV6-5 and TRBJ1-1; D unresolved. Germline CDR1 reads MNHEY; CDR2 reads SVGAGI. This CDR3 is built from 14 residues. V lost 6 bases and J 1 base, leaving 12 bases between the germline ends. The CDR3 region has the DNA TGTGCCAGCAGCAGAAGGGCGGCGAACACTGAAGCTTTCTTT. Protein sequence: CASSRRAANTEAFF.

The chain combines TRBV9 with TRBJ2-5; 7 bases align to TRBD2. The V gene's germline CDR1 is SGDLS and CDR2 YYNGEE. Trimming cost V 7 bases and J 3 bases; bases outside gene matches: 6. This CDR3 contains 13 residues. The CDR3 sequence is CASATAGEETQYF. The CDR3 bases are TGTGCCAGCGCGACGGCGGGAGAAGAGACCCAGTACTTC.

This sequence joins TRBV7-6 and TRBJ1-5; TRBD1 agrees at 7 bases. V lost 5 bases and J lost 9; bases outside the gene matches: 10. The CDR3 has 14 amino acids. Looked up from germline, CDR1 is SGHVS and CDR2 is FNYEAQ. In DNA form, the CDR3 reads TGTGCCAGCAGCCTAAGTAGACAGGGTCCGCCCCAGCATTTT. It specifies CASSLSRQGPPQHF.

This rearrangement joins TRBV6-5 to TRBJ2-7; 8 positions agree with TRBD2. CDR1 and CDR2 from the germline V gene are MNHEY and SVGAGI. V was clipped by 8 bases and J by 0 bases; unmatched bases: 6. The CDR3 consists of 14 residues. CDR3 DNA: TGTGCCAGCGCCGGGACTAGGGGCTCCTACGAGCAGTACTTC. Translating gives CASAGTRGSYEQYF.

This chain uses TRBV28 with TRBJ1-4; TRBD1 matches at 7 bases. CDR1 and CDR2 from the germline V gene are MDHEN and SYDVKM. After removal of 8 bases from V and 5 bases from J, the junction contained 5 bases not matched to a gene. CDR3 length equals 13 residues. The CDR3 nucleotides are TGTGCCAGCTCGGGACAGCCCAATGAAAAACTGTTTTTT. Its translation is CASSGQPNEKLFF.

The chain carries TRBV4-2 and TRBJ1-5; 8 nucleotides align to TRBD1. V shed 6 bases and J 2 bases; nucleotides not matched to a gene: 15. This CDR3 has 18 amino acids. Germline assignment: CDR1 LGHNA and CDR2 YNFKEQ. The CDR3 DNA sequence: TGTGCCAGCAGTACAAGGGCCAGGGGGCGCTTGGGCAATCAGCCCCAGCATTTT. Amino acids: CASSTRARGRLGNQPQHF.

The chain couples TRBV7-2 to TRBJ2-2; 8 nucleotides agree with TRBD2. Per germline, CDR1 SGHTA and CDR2 FQGNSA. CDR3 size: 17 residues. V was pared by 1 base and J by 5 bases, with 9 bases of the junction left unmatched. DNA of the CDR3: TGTGCCAGCAGCTTAGGGTCGGCGGGAGGCCTTACCGGGGAGCTGTTTTTT. Translation gives CASSLGSAGGLTGELFF. Using reference TRBV7-2 and TRBJ2-2 for the parts outside the CDR3, the full variable domain is GAGVSQSPSNKVTEKGKDVELRCDPISGHTALYWYRQSLGQGLEFLIYFQGNSAPDKSGLPSDRFSAERTGGSVSTLTIQRTQQEDSAVYLCASSLGSAGGLTGELFFGEGSRLTVL.

The CDR3 sequence is CASSLRWARDTQYF. In DNA form, the CDR3 reads TGCGCCAGCAGCCTAAGATGGGCCAGGGATACGCAGTATTTT. The V call is TRBV4-1, the J call TRBJ2-3; no firm D call. Germline CDR1 MGHRA, CDR2 YSYEKL. The CDR3 has 14 residues. Between the trimmed V and J ends, which lost 4 bases and 6 bases, there was a span of 14 bases.

CDR3 DNA: TGTGCCAGCAGTCCCCGCTCAGCTAACTATGGCTACACCTTC. Protein: CASSPRSANYGYTF. This rearrangement joins TRBV27 to TRBJ1-2; D call uncertain. The germline CDR1 and CDR2 sequences are MNHEY and SMNVEV (reference sequence). The length of the CDR3 is 14 residues. The V and J ends lost 5 bases and 0 bases respectively, with 10 bases between them.

This rearrangement joins TRBV18 to TRBJ2-7, with D perhaps TRBD1 (6 bases). Germline loops: CDR1 KGHSH, CDR2 LQKENI. Trimming removed 3 bases at V and 3 bases at J, with 21 bases between. This CDR3 is built from 17 residues. The CDR3 here is CASSPGAAGGGGYEQYF. CDR3 sequence (DNA): TGTGCCAGCTCACCGGGGGCAGCCGGAGGCGGAGGCTACGAGCAGTACTTC. Variable domain in full (rest from reference TRBV18 and TRBJ2-7): NAGVMQNPRHLVRRRGQEARLRCSPMKGHSHVYWYRQLPEEGLKFMVYLQKENIIDESGMPKERFSAEFPKEGPSILRIQQVVRGDSAAYFCASSPGAAGGGGYEQYFGPGTRLTVT.

The chain links TRBV5-1 to TRBJ2-7; the match to TRBD2 covers 8 bases. CDR1 is SGHRS, CDR2 YFSETQ, per germline. V trimming: 2 bases; J trimming: 2 bases; junction bases outside the gene matches: 3. The CDR3 has 14 amino acids. For the CDR3, the DNA is TGCGCCAGCAGCTTTGCGGGAGGTCCCTACGAGCAGTACTTC. It is translated as CASSFAGGPYEQYF.

Points on this clone: In the same sample, other DNA sequences code for this CDR3. The CDR3 loop reads CSVARTSDNEQFF. The CDR3 DNA reads TGCAGCGTCGCAAGGACTAGCGATAATGAGCAGTTCTTC. The genes are TRBV29-1 and TRBJ2-1; 9 bases match TRBD2. Germline CDR1 is SQVTM and CDR2 is ANQGSEA. CDR3 size: 13 residues. The V gene end was trimmed by 6 bases and the J gene end by 7 bases; junction bases not matched to a gene: 7.

The chain combines TRBV28 with TRBJ1-2; 8 nucleotides line up with TRBD1. Trimming took 7 bases from V and 8 from J; bases not matched to a gene: 15. This CDR3 comprises 15 residues. CDR1 and CDR2 from the germline V gene are MDHEN and SYDVKM. The DNA for the CDR3 is TGTGCCAGCACTTTCGACAGGGGCGCCTCGCGCGGCTACACCTTC. Translating gives CASTFDRGASRGYTF.

This chain links TRBV18 with TRBJ2-7, with D perhaps matching TRBD2 (5 bases). The V gene's germline CDR1 is KGHSH and CDR2 LQKENI. The CDR3 is 17 amino acids. Trimming took 6 bases from V and 3 from J, leaving 24 bases between them. CDR3: CASSPLPSGAPLYEQYF. The CDR3 nucleotides are TGTGCCAGCTCGCCCTTACCCAGCGGAGCCCCTCTCTACGAGCAGTACTTC.

This clone was counted once. This chain connects TRBV6-1 to TRBJ1-1; D gene unclear. The V end was cut by 1 base, the J end by 9 bases, with 9 bases between. CDR1 and CDR2 from the germline V gene are MNHNS and SASEGT. The length of the CDR3 is 12 residues. The CDR3 region is CASSEGQAKAFF. The CDR3, as DNA: TGTGCCAGCAGTGAAGGGCAGGCTAAAGCTTTCTTT.

V gene TRBV18 combines with J gene TRBJ2-1, with D possibly being TRBD2 (6 bases). Germline V gene data show CDR1 as KGHSH and CDR2 as LQKENI. V lost 2 bases and J 7 bases, leaving 15 bases between the germline ends. This CDR3 region has 15 residues. The DNA of the CDR3 is TGTGCCAGCTCACCAGCCGGGACTCTCTCAAATGAGCAGTTCTTC. Its translation is CASSPAGTLSNEQFF.

The rearrangement links TRBV18 to TRBJ2-1, with D perhaps TRBD1 (5 bases). The V end lost 4 bases, the J end lost 6 bases, and 13 bases lay between the germline ends. There are 14 residues in the CDR3. Germline CDR1 and CDR2: KGHSH and LQKENI. CDR3 coding DNA: TGTGCCAGCTCACAGGGGCTCGGGCTCAATGAGCAGTTCTTC. Translated, it gives CASSQGLGLNEQFF.